The present T cell receptor beta chain was sequenced within a study of T cells in Graves' hyperthyroidism and ophthalmopathy. The CDR3 has 13 amino acids. Germline V CDR1 and CDR2: SGHRS, YFSETQ. V was cut by 5 bases and J by 7 bases, with 12 bases left in between. Over 8 ml fresh peripheral blood yielded the PBMCs. Amplified TCR beta CDR3 regions came from RNA transcripts. When the TCR CDR3 underwent first-round RT-PCR, the HTBI primer set was used. TCRdb called the multiplex PCR reads again in MiXCR, with one record for every CDR3 protein. The table shows some 370,000 distinct CDR3 sequences, with over 12% occurring only once. This clonotype was detected a few times.

This clonotype was sampled from a man in his fifties with Graves' ophthalmopathy. The J gene is TRBJ1-4, the V gene TRBV5-1; TRBD1 is a possible D gene (6 bases). The specimen sequenced was blood. CDR3 residues: CASRAEGGEKLFF. The CDR3, as DNA: TGCGCCAGCAGAGCCGAAGGGGGTGAAAAACTGTTTTTT. The complete variable domain, with remaining parts taken from reference TRBV5-1 and TRBJ1-4, reads KAGVTQTPRYLIKTRGQQVTLSCSPISGHRSVSWYQQTPGQGLQFLFEYFSETQRNKGNFPGRFSGRQFSNSRSEMNVSTLELGDSALYLCASRAEGGEKLFFGSGTQLSVL.